These 29 T cell receptor beta chains originate from one sample sequenced in a study of shared clonotypes between healthy human individuals. TCRdb keeps only in-frame clones here, not all; method: immunoSEQ multiplex PCR. Seen here are 400,000 to 500,000 clones, over 65% observed once, and the top ten hold approximately 12%. Sequencing was done on a sample of PBMCs. These TCRs come from a woman aged 35 to 49 in good health. Some clones in this sample may be carry-over from other donors' samples.

The chain combines TRBV28 with TRBJ2-7; 7 bases map to TRBD1. CDR1 is MDHEN and CDR2 is SYDVKM in the germline V gene. The junction had 13 bases not matched to a gene; V was cut back by 4 bases and J by 10 bases. The CDR3 loop spans 14 amino acids. The CDR3, as DNA: TGTGCCAGCAGTTCGCGACAGGGCGGATCTCAACAGTACTTC. It translates to CASSSRQGGSQQYF.

This clone has ten or more counts. The V gene is TRBV5-4, the J gene TRBJ2-5; the D is unclear. This CDR3 spans 15 amino acids. The germline gives CDR1 SGHNT, CDR2 YYREEE (reference sequence). Trimming pared 0 bases from V and 3 bases from J, leaving 12 bases between. As DNA, the CDR3 is TGTGCCAGCAGCTTGGCCTCCGGCCTGAAAGAGACCCAGTACTTC. It specifies CASSLASGLKETQYF.

This clone has more than one count but fewer than ten. This chain connects TRBV5-1 to TRBJ2-1; 7 bases match TRBD1. The CDR3 covers 14 residues. The V segment lost 1 base and the J segment 6 bases; nucleotides outside the gene matches: 4. Germline V lookup: CDR1 SGHRS, CDR2 YFSETQ. CDR3 in amino acids: CASSLNRGPNEQFF. CDR3 sequence (DNA): TGCGCCAGCAGCTTGAACAGGGGCCCCAATGAGCAGTTCTTC.

V usage is TRBV6-5 and J usage is TRBJ2-7; 7 positions match TRBD1. V shed 1 base and J 0 bases; nucleotides not matched to a gene: 3. This CDR3 spans 15 amino acids. CDR1 and CDR2 (germline): MNHEY, SVGAGI. CDR3: CASSYFRGSSYEQYF. The CDR3 DNA sequence: TGTGCCAGCAGTTACTTCAGGGGGAGCTCCTACGAGCAGTACTTC.

This clone was seen only a few times. The chain carries TRBV11-2 and TRBJ1-1; the D gene is possibly TRBD1 (5 bases). V was clipped by 0 bases and J by 2 bases, with 10 bases between them. The CDR3 loop spans 15 amino acids. Germline assignment: CDR1 SGHAT and CDR2 FQNNGV. CDR3 loop: CASSLERQTNTEAFF. The DNA for the CDR3 is TGTGCCAGCAGCTTAGAGAGACAGACTAACACTGAAGCTTTCTTT.

This clone was detected ten times or more. This chain links TRBV2 with TRBJ1-1; weak D call: TRBD1 (6 bases). CDR1 is SNHLY and CDR2 is FYNNEI in the germline V gene. The CDR3 is 15 amino acids. V dropped 2 bases and J dropped 5 bases, with 15 bases sitting between them. CDR3: CASSEFQGSGTEAFF. In DNA, the CDR3 is TGTGCCAGCAGTGAATTCCAGGGGTCGGGGACTGAAGCTTTCTTT.

This rearrangement joins TRBV27 to TRBJ2-7; 8 nucleotides line up with TRBD1. The V segment lost 5 bases and the J segment 6 bases; nucleotides outside the gene matches: 9. Germline CDR1 reads MNHEY; CDR2 reads SMNVEV (reference sequence). The CDR3 has 14 amino acids. This CDR3 is CASSRDRTVPEQYF. The CDR3, as DNA: TGTGCCAGCAGTCGGGACAGGACCGTTCCCGAGCAGTACTTC.

The rearrangement links TRBV7-3 to TRBJ2-3; 9 bases map to TRBD2. V lost 5 bases to trimming and J lost 1 base; unmatched junction nucleotides: 10. Germline V lookup: CDR1 SGHTA, CDR2 FQGTGA. There are 17 residues in the CDR3. The CDR3 sequence: CASSLREGLGGTDTQYF. For the CDR3, the DNA is TGTGCCAGCAGCCTGCGGGAGGGACTAGGGGGCACAGATACGCAGTATTTT.

The rearrangement links TRBV23-1 to TRBJ2-2; D may be TRBD2 (6 bases). TRBV23-1 falls under the ORF class, with uncertain function. The CDR3 has 18 amino acids. Trimming removed 6 bases from V and 7 bases from J, with 27 bases in between. DNA for the CDR3: TGCGCCAGCAGCCCAGTCAAGGCGGCGGGATCCGGGGTCGGGGAGCTGTTTTTT. This encodes CASSPVKAAGSGVGELFF.

The chain employs TRBV30 and TRBJ1-4; possible D gene TRBD1, 5 bases. There are 11 residues in the CDR3. Trimming took off 0 bases at V and 11 bases at J, with 7 bases between the two ends. Germline CDR1 GTSNPN, CDR2 SVGIG (reference sequence). The CDR3 region is CAWSVGGKLFF. CDR3 in DNA: TGTGCCTGGAGTGTTGGGGGGAAACTGTTTTTT.

The CDR3 DNA reads as TGCAGTGCTACGGACATCTCTTTCTTT. Translated, it gives CSATDISFF. V and J are TRBV20-1 and TRBJ1-1; a weak D match, TRBD1 (5 bases). The CDR3 is 9 residues long. Germline V CDR1 and CDR2: DFQATT, SNEGSKA (reference sequence). The V end lost 4 bases, the J end lost 12 bases, and 9 bases lay between the germline ends.

The CDR3 protein is CSVGPRLAGGREQYF. The CDR3 nucleotides read TGCAGCGTTGGGCCCCGCCTAGCGGGAGGGCGCGAGCAGTACTTC. The genes are TRBV29-1 and TRBJ2-7; TRBD2 agrees at 12 bases. The J segment lost 6 bases and the V segment lost 4 bases, leaving 10 bases of the junction unmatched. The CDR3 is made up of 15 amino acids. Germline V gene sequence: CDR1 SQVTM, CDR2 ANQGSEA.

The J gene is TRBJ1-1, the V gene TRBV4-2; the D is unclear. The CDR3 runs to 16 residues. Trimming cost V 3 bases and J 6 bases, with 20 bases left between them. Germline V gene sequence: CDR1 LGHNA, CDR2 YNFKEQ. The CDR3: CASSQEESPRSAEAFF. CDR3 bases: TGTGCCAGCAGCCAGGAGGAGAGCCCCCGGTCCGCTGAAGCTTTCTTT.

V usage is TRBV27 and J usage is TRBJ2-7, with a weak D call TRBD1 (5 bases). This CDR3 contains 16 residues. CDR1 is MNHEY and CDR2 is SMNVEV in the germline V gene (reference sequence). V was trimmed by 2 bases and J by 3 bases, leaving 17 bases between them. CDR3 in amino acids: CASSLRSKGSGYEQYF. CDR3 DNA sequence: TGTGCCAGCAGTTTACGGTCGAAGGGGTCAGGCTACGAGCAGTACTTC.

Regarding this clone: This specimen includes other DNA sequences encoding the same CDR3. The chain couples TRBV6-1 to TRBJ2-7; tentative D call: TRBD1 (5 bases). From germline, CDR1 is MNHNS and CDR2 SASEGT. V lost 6 bases, J lost 3 bases, and 9 bases lay in between. This CDR3 has 12 residues. This chain's CDR3 is CASSERGYEQYF. CDR3 bases: TGTGCCAGCAGCGAAAGGGGCTACGAGCAGTACTTC.

The chain joins TRBV27 to TRBJ2-5, with TRBD2 as a possible D gene (6 bases). This CDR3 spans 14 amino acids. V was cut by 5 bases and J by 4 bases, with 14 bases left in between. Looked up from germline, CDR1 is MNHEY and CDR2 is SMNVEV (reference sequence). Here the CDR3 reads CASSPGGPGETQYF. The CDR3 nucleotides are TGTGCCAGCAGTCCCGGAGGGCCGGGAGAGACCCAGTACTTC.

V and J are TRBV7-8 and TRBJ2-5; 12 bases map to TRBD2. Gene TRBJ2-7 matches the end of the DNA better, so the J call may be wrong. Germline CDR1 and CDR2: SGHVS and FQNEAQ. The CDR3 runs to 17 residues. The CDR3 protein is CASSTGLAGISTGEQYF. CDR3 nucleotides: TGTGCCAGCAGCACCGGACTAGCGGGAATCTCAACTGGCGAGCAGTACTTC.

This sequence joins TRBV9 and TRBJ1-4; TRBD1 matches at 9 bases. Germline lookup yields CDR1 SGDLS and CDR2 YYNGEE. The CDR3 is 15 amino acids. The ends lost 4 bases at V and 2 bases at J; junction bases unmatched: 3. CDR3 protein: CASSYGTGTNEKLFF. The CDR3, as DNA: TGTGCCAGCAGCTACGGGACAGGGACTAATGAAAAACTGTTTTTT.

As for this clone: A far larger clone is only one base removed, so a read error is likely. The J gene is TRBJ2-6, the V gene TRBV11-2, with D perhaps TRBD1 (6 bases). CDR1 and CDR2 (germline): SGHAT, FQNNGV. The CDR3 is 16 residues long. The CDR3 protein is CASSLQGNIGANGLTF. CDR3 coding DNA: TGTGCCAGCAGCCTACAGGGAAATATTGGGGCCAACGGCCTGACTTTC.

The chain uses TRBV28 and TRBJ2-3; D uncertain. Trimming removed 3 bases from V and 3 bases from J, with 22 bases in between. The CDR3 is made up of 18 amino acids. Germline V gene sequence: CDR1 MDHEN, CDR2 SYDVKM. CDR3 DNA sequence: TGTGCCAGCAGTTTTTTGACTTCTATGGGTTGGAGAACAGATACGCAGTATTTT. It yields the protein CASSFLTSMGWRTDTQYF. The full variable domain, completed using reference TRBV28 and TRBJ2-3, is DVKVTQSSRYLVKRTGEKVFLECVQDMDHENMFWYRQDPGLGLRLIYFSYDVKMKEKGDIPEGYSVSREKKERFSLILESASTNQTSMYLCASSFLTSMGWRTDTQYFGPGTRLTVL.

The chain couples TRBV5-3 to TRBJ2-7, with 12 nucleotides matching TRBD1. TRBV5-3 qualifies as an ORF whose function is uncertain. The CDR3 runs to 15 residues. V gave up 5 bases and J gave up 6 bases; unmatched junction bases: 9. The CDR3 protein is CARRYSGTGGCEQYF. CDR3 nucleotides: TGTGCCAGAAGATACTCCGGGACAGGGGGCTGCGAGCAGTACTTC.

The V gene is TRBV6-6, the J gene TRBJ1-2; TRBD1 matches at 7 bases. Germline V gene data show CDR1 as MNHNY and CDR2 as SVGAGI (reference sequence). The CDR3 runs 14 residues. Losses at the gene ends were 6 bases for V and 6 bases for J; bases not matched to a gene: 10. CDR3 sequence (DNA): TGTGCCAGCAGCAGACAGGGAGATTTGGATGGCTACACCTTC. Translating gives CASSRQGDLDGYTF.

The chain carries TRBV11-2 and TRBJ2-3, with D perhaps given as TRBD1 or TRBD2 (5 bases each). The CDR3 totals 14 residues. The germline V and J ends were trimmed by 6 bases and 2 bases, with 12 bases remaining between them. From germline, CDR1 is SGHAT and CDR2 FQNNGV. The CDR3 reads CASRRPGTTDTQYF. The CDR3 DNA reads as TGTGCCAGCAGGAGACCCGGGACCACAGATACGCAGTATTTT. The full variable domain, rest sourced from reference TRBV11-2 and TRBJ2-3, is EAGVAQSPRYKIIEKRQSVAFWCNPISGHATLYWYQQILGQGPKLLIQFQNNGVVDDSQLPKDRFSAERLKGVDSTLKIQPAKLEDSAVYLCASRRPGTTDTQYFGPGTRLTVL.

The chain has TRBV7-9 and TRBJ1-5; D gene ambiguous. The CDR3 spans 13 residues. Germline V lookup: CDR1 SEHNR, CDR2 FQNEAQ (reference sequence). V lost 5 bases and J 7 bases, leaving 12 bases between the germline ends. Here the CDR3 reads CASSRESNQPQHF. The DNA of the CDR3 is TGTGCCAGCAGCCGAGAATCCAACCAGCCCCAGCATTTT.

The J gene is TRBJ1-2, the V gene TRBV5-4; maybe TRBD1 (5 bases). The CDR3 is 15 residues long. V lost 4 bases and J 0 bases, leaving 13 bases between the germline ends. Germline CDR1 is SGHNT and CDR2 is YYREEE (reference sequence). CDR3 loop: CASSTAGGANYGYTF. In DNA form, the CDR3 reads TGTGCCAGCAGCACGGCGGGGGGAGCTAACTATGGCTACACCTTC. The full variable domain, its missing parts supplied by reference TRBV5-4 and TRBJ1-2, is ETGVTQSPTHLIKTRGQQVTLRCSSQSGHNTVSWYQQALGQGPQFIFQYYREEENGRGNFPPRFSGLQFPNYSSELNVNALELDDSALYLCASSTAGGANYGYTFGSGTRLTVV.

The chain's CDR3 is CASRRSGSHEQYF. The CDR3, as DNA: TGTGCCAGCCGCCGGTCGGGGTCCCACGAGCAGTACTTC. The chain is built from TRBV28 and TRBJ2-7, with TRBD2 as a possible D gene (5 bases). The CDR3 spans 13 residues. V dropped 8 bases and J dropped 5 bases, with 16 bases sitting between them. Germline CDR1 is MDHEN and CDR2 is SYDVKM.

In its sample, this clone was seen a few times. The junction shows a germline mismatch at one end, possibly a read error. The chain has TRBV6-5 and TRBJ1-1; the match to TRBD1 covers 7 bases. The V gene's germline CDR1 is MNHEY and CDR2 SVGAGI. CDR3 size: 15 residues. The CDR3 DNA reads TGTGGCAGCAGTTACACCTACAGGGGCAACACTGAAGCTTTCTTT. Translated, it gives CGSSYTYRGNTEAFF.

This clone was seen a single time. The chain uses TRBV7-9 and TRBJ2-1; 7 nucleotides agree with TRBD2. Germline V gene lookup returns CDR1 SEHNR and CDR2 FQNEAQ (reference sequence). This CDR3 has 14 residues. J lost 2 bases, V lost 6 bases, and 4 bases had no gene match. The CDR3 sequence: CASSSSGPYNEQFF. The CDR3 nucleotides read TGTGCCAGCAGTTCTAGCGGCCCCTACAATGAGCAGTTCTTC.

Many counts were recorded for this clone. The same CDR3 also results from other DNA sequences found in this sample. CDR3 in DNA: TGTGCCTGGGGCTCAAAGGGACATTGGCGTGGCTACACCTTC. It yields the protein CAWGSKGHWRGYTF. This chain joins TRBV30 and TRBJ1-2; D is perhaps TRBD1 (6 bases). V was cut by 5 bases and J by 7 bases, with 20 bases left in between. The CDR3 loop spans 14 amino acids. The germline CDR1 and CDR2 sequences are GTSNPN and SVGIG (reference sequence).